Detailed here is one TCR beta chain. Its antigen is still unknown. The V and J ends lost 6 bases and 5 bases, in that order; junction bases with no gene match: 1. This CDR3 has 13 amino acids. Germline CDR1 and CDR2: SGHNT and YYREEE (reference sequence). Primers for the PCR totalled 60 Vbeta and 13 Jbeta. Using immunoSEQ multiplex PCR, the repertoire was profiled, and TCRdb retains in-frame clones only, with some absent. This table has some 130,000 clones, 65% to 85% appearing once. The data were taken from a study of cytomegalovirus exposure and HLA in healthy donors. Study results and caveats: The majority of TCR sequences were rare, yet some public TCRs appeared in many donors.

The V gene is TRBV5-4, the J gene TRBJ1-6; 8 nucleotides line up with TRBD1. The TCR originated in a man under 40 in good health and CMV-seronegative. Source material: PBMCs. The CDR3 DNA sequence: TGTGCCAGCAAACAGGGGGATAATTCACCCCTCCACTTT. Protein product: CASKQGDNSPLHF.